Each of the 6 T cell receptor beta chains below was sequenced from the same sample in a study of response to subunit inactivated influenza vaccine. TCRdb independently ran MiXCR on the RT-PCR reads; one entry per CDR3 protein. The table records under 500,000 distinct CDR3 sequences, approximately 11% of them present only once. The input for sequencing was PBMCs from blood, taken more than 35 days after vaccination. The receptors stem from a man aged 50-59 years who received an inactivated influenza vaccine.

This clonotype appeared a few times. The V call is TRBV5-4, the J call TRBJ2-3, with TRBD2 matching over 8 bases. Germline V gene sequence: CDR1 SGHNT, CDR2 YYREEE (reference sequence). V was pared by 4 bases and J by 3 bases, with 4 bases of the junction left unmatched. The CDR3 covers 14 residues. CDR3 amino acids: CASSRLARTDTQYF. DNA of the CDR3: TGTGCCAGCAGCCGACTAGCGAGAACAGATACGCAGTATTTT.

This clonotype was seen ten or more times. The V call is TRBV24-1, the J call TRBJ2-2; D unclear. From germline, CDR1 is KGHDR and CDR2 SFDVKD. The CDR3 sequence is 15 residues long. Trimming removed 1 base at V and 1 base at J, with 6 bases between. CDR3 coding DNA: TGTGCCACCAGTGATTTCCGGATGAACACCGGGGAGCTGTTTTTT. Protein product: CATSDFRMNTGELFF.

This clonotype has only a few counts. The V and J genes are TRBV28 and TRBJ2-5, with D possibly TRBD1 on 7 matching bases. The germline V and J ends were trimmed by 5 bases and 7 bases, with 17 bases remaining between them. CDR3 length equals 14 residues. Germline V CDR1 and CDR2: MDHEN, SYDVKM. CDR3 DNA: TGTGCCAGCAGTCGACAGGGTGGGGAGGTGACCCAGTACTTC. Residues: CASSRQGGEVTQYF.

This clonotype was counted a few times. CDR3 protein: CTVGLAGGPSTDTQYF. CDR3 bases: TGCACGGTGGGACTAGCGGGAGGGCCAAGCACAGATACGCAGTATTTT. V and J are TRBV29-1 and TRBJ2-3, with 16 bases aligning to TRBD2. Per germline, CDR1 SQVTM and CDR2 ANQGSEA. The CDR3 is 16 amino acids.

In this sample, this clonotype turned up many times. The CDR3 bases are TGTGCCAGCAGCCGCGACAGGGTACATACTGAAGCTTTCTTT. It yields the protein CASSRDRVHTEAFF. The chain links TRBV9 to TRBJ1-1; 7 bases align to TRBD1. This CDR3 has 14 residues. CDR1 and CDR2 from the germline V gene are SGDLS and YYNGEE. V lost 4 bases to trimming and J lost 5 bases; unmatched junction nucleotides: 8.

This clonotype has only a few counts. In DNA, the CDR3 is TGTGCCAGCTCACCACCGATAGCGGGAGGCCCCCACAATGAGCAGTTCTTC. Amino acids: CASSPPIAGGPHNEQFF. This chain uses TRBV18 with TRBJ2-1, with 10 bases that match TRBD2. The CDR3 spans 17 residues. J gave up 5 bases and V 0 bases, and 7 bases lay outside the gene matches. Germline CDR1 KGHSH, CDR2 LQKENI.